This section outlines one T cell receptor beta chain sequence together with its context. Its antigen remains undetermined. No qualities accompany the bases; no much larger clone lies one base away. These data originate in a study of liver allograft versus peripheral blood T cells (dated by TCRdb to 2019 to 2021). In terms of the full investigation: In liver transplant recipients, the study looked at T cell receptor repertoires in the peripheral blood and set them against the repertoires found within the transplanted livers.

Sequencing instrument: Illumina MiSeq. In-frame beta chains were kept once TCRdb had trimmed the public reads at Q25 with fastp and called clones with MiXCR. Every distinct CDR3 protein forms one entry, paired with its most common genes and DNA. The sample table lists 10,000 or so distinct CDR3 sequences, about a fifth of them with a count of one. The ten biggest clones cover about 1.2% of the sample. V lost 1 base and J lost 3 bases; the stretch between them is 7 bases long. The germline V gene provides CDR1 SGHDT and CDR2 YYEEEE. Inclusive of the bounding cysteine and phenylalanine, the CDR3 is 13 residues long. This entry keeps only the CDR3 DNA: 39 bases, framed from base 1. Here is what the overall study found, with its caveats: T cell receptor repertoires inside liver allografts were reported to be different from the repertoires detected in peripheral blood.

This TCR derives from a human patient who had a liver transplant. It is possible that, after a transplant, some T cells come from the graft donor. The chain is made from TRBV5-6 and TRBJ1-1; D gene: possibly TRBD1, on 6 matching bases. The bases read TGTGCCAGCAGCTTGAACAGGGACACTGAAGCTTTCTTT. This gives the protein CASSLNRDTEAFF.